Shown below are 23 T cell receptor beta chains from a single sample sequenced in a study of cytomegalovirus exposure and HLA in healthy donors. PCR primers comprised 60 Vbeta and 13 Jbeta primers. TCRdb's copy holds only in-frame clones and misses some; the assay was immunoSEQ multiplex PCR. The sample yields about 180,000 clones, 60% to 80% seen once. Sequencing was carried out using PBMCs. The source of these receptors is a man in his sixties in good health and CMV-seronegative.

The chain uses TRBV6-1 and TRBJ1-1; no clear D. This CDR3 comprises 14 residues. Germline CDR1 MNHNS, CDR2 SASEGT. V gave up 1 base and J gave up 5 bases, with 11 bases separating them. In DNA form, the CDR3 reads TGTGCCAGCAGTGAAGGCCCCGCGGGGACTGAAGCTTTCTTT. Amino acid sequence: CASSEGPAGTEAFF.

The chain joins TRBV27 to TRBJ2-5; TRBD2 aligns across 7 bases. V lost 7 bases to trimming and J lost 11 bases; unmatched junction nucleotides: 16. From germline, CDR1 is MNHEY and CDR2 SMNVEV (reference sequence). There are 14 residues in the CDR3. The CDR3 DNA follows: TGTGCCAGCAAGTTCCGCGGGTCCCGGGGGGAGCAGTACTTC. Its translation: CASKFRGSRGEQYF.

V and J are TRBV14 and TRBJ1-1, with 7 bases aligning to TRBD1. Germline CDR1 and CDR2: SGHDN and FVKESK. The trim removed 0 bases at V and 6 bases at J, leaving 4 bases unmatched. This CDR3 spans 14 amino acids. The CDR3 here is CASSQDRGWSEAFF. CDR3 bases: TGTGCCAGCAGCCAAGACAGGGGGTGGTCTGAAGCTTTCTTT.

The chain is built from TRBV2 and TRBJ1-1; TRBD1 aligns across 8 bases. The CDR3 runs 14 residues. V shed 6 bases, J shed 4 bases, and the junction held 7 bases outside the gene matches. Germline-derived CDR1 and CDR2 are SNHLY and FYNNEI. Here the CDR3 DNA reads TGTGCCAGCAGATTGGGACAGGAGGGCACTGAAGCTTTCTTT. It specifies CASRLGQEGTEAFF.

The V call is TRBV6-4, the J call TRBJ1-2; TRBD1 might be the D (6 bases). The length of the CDR3 is 15 residues. Germline V lookup: CDR1 MRHNA, CDR2 SNTAGT. Trimming pared 0 bases from V and 1 base from J, leaving 9 bases between. DNA for the CDR3: TGTGCCAGCAGTGACTCGGCAGGGGATAACTATGGCTACACCTTC. Translation: CASSDSAGDNYGYTF.

This sequence joins TRBV10-3 and TRBJ2-2; D gene uncertain. Germline CDR1 ENHRY, CDR2 SYGVKD. The CDR3 is made up of 14 amino acids. V shed 3 bases and J shed 7 bases, with 12 bases lying between them. CDR3 region: CAISETPGSGELFF. CDR3 nucleotides: TGTGCCATCAGTGAAACCCCAGGTAGCGGGGAGCTGTTTTTT.

This rearrangement joins TRBV6-5 to TRBJ1-5; the D is unclear. Trimming took off 7 bases at V and 3 bases at J, with 7 bases between the two ends. CDR1 is MNHEY, CDR2 SVGAGI, per germline. The CDR3 extends over 12 amino acids. The CDR3 bases are TGTGCCAGCACCGGGTTCAATCAGCCCCAGCATTTT. Translating it yields CASTGFNQPQHF.

In its sample, this clone was seen once. Germline and junction disagree at one end, which may indicate a read error. The chain recombines TRBV9 with TRBJ2-3; 8 positions match TRBD2. Germline CDR1 reads SGDLS; CDR2 reads YYNGEE. This CDR3 region has 16 residues. The CDR3, as DNA: TGTGCCTGCAGCGTAGCCGGGGGGGGCCCCACAGATACGCAGTATTTT. It specifies CACSVAGGGPTDTQYF. Combining the CDR3 with reference TRBV9 and TRBJ2-3 gives the whole variable domain DSGVTQTPKHLITATGQRVTLRCSPRSGDLSVYWYQQSLDQGLQFLIQYYNGEERAKGNILERFSAQQFPDLHSELNLSSLELGDSALYFCACSVAGGGPTDTQYFGPGTRLTVL.

The chain couples TRBV30 to TRBJ1-6; 9 bases line up with TRBD1. CDR1 and CDR2 from the germline V gene are GTSNPN and SVGIG (reference sequence). The CDR3 consists of 14 residues. V lost 3 bases and J lost 7; bases outside the gene matches: 4. The CDR3 DNA is TGTGCCTGGAGAGAACAGGGGGCGAATTCACCCCTCCACTTT. Protein product: CAWREQGANSPLHF.

This clone showed up just a few times. This chain links TRBV5-6 with TRBJ2-3, with 11 positions matching TRBD2. The CDR3 spans 16 residues. Germline V gives CDR1 SGHDT, CDR2 YYEEEE. V shed 4 bases, J shed 5 bases, and the junction held 9 bases outside the gene matches. The CDR3 DNA reads as TGTGCCAGCAGCACGGCTAGCGGGGGGTGGGTAGATACGCAGTATTTT. This sequence encodes CASSTASGGWVDTQYF.

The chain couples TRBV6-1 to TRBJ1-1; TRBD1 matches at 9 bases. The V gene's germline CDR1 is MNHNS and CDR2 SASEGT. CDR3 size: 15 residues. Unmatched junction bases numbered 8, after V lost 6 bases and J lost 3 bases. In DNA form, the CDR3 reads TGTGCCAGCAGGCCCAGGAGGACAGGGGACACTGAAGCTTTCTTT. Translated, it gives CASRPRRTGDTEAFF.

The chain has TRBV5-4 and TRBJ1-1, with 7 bases aligning to TRBD1. Unmatched junction bases numbered 4, after V lost 3 bases and J lost 2 bases. CDR1 and CDR2 (germline): SGHNT, YYREEE (reference sequence). The CDR3 spans 14 residues. CDR3 sequence (DNA): TGTGCCAGCAGCTGGAGAGGGGGCAACACTGAAGCTTTCTTT. Its translation is CASSWRGGNTEAFF.

This clone has a single count. J is TRBJ1-2 and V is TRBV9; D unclear. CDR3 size: 12 residues. V was clipped by 7 bases and J by 0 bases, with 7 bases between them. Germline V lookup: CDR1 SGDLS, CDR2 YYNGEE. CDR3 residues: CASQPANYGYTF. In nucleotides, the CDR3 is TGTGCCAGCCAACCAGCTAACTATGGCTACACCTTC.

The chain recombines TRBV5-1 with TRBJ1-6, with D possibly TRBD1 on 5 matching bases. V was shortened by 4 bases and J by 0 bases, with 14 bases between the two germline ends. Germline loops: CDR1 SGHRS, CDR2 YFSETQ. The CDR3 spans 17 residues. This CDR3 is CASSPTAPSSYNSPLHF. In nucleotides, the CDR3 is TGCGCCAGCAGCCCGACAGCGCCGAGCTCCTATAATTCACCCCTCCACTTT.

The chain joins TRBV23-1 to TRBJ2-5, with a tentative D call TRBD1 (6 bases). TRBV23-1 carries the ORF label, with uncertain function. This CDR3 contains 14 residues. V was trimmed by 3 bases and J by 2 bases, leaving 10 bases between them. Written as DNA, the CDR3 is TGCGCCAGCAGTCATTACGGACAGCAAGAGACCCAGTACTTC. Encoded protein: CASSHYGQQETQYF.

The chain employs TRBV13 and TRBJ2-5, with 7 bases identical to TRBD1. The CDR3 consists of 14 residues. The germline V gene has CDR1 PRHDT and CDR2 FYEKMQ (reference sequence). Trimming cost V 5 bases and J 5 bases; bases outside gene matches: 8. CDR3 in amino acids: CASSVTTGWETQYF. In DNA, the CDR3 is TGTGCCAGCAGCGTGACGACAGGGTGGGAGACCCAGTACTTC.

This clone appeared once. The V and J genes are TRBV19 and TRBJ1-5; D remains unclear. The germline gives CDR1 LNHDA, CDR2 SQIVND (reference sequence). V lost 3 bases and J lost 5, with 8 bases in between. The CDR3 has 13 residues. DNA for the CDR3: TGTGCCAGTAGTATGGAGGATCATCAGCCCCAGCATTTT. This codes for CASSMEDHQPQHF. Based on the CDR3 plus reference TRBV19 and TRBJ1-5, the full variable domain is DGGITQSPKYLFRKEGQNVTLSCEQNLNHDAMYWYRQDPGQGLRLIYYSQIVNDFQKGDIAEGYSVSREKKESFPLTVTSAQKNPTAFYLCASSMEDHQPQHFGDGTRLSIL.

The V and J genes are TRBV6-1 and TRBJ1-5, with 7 bases that match TRBD1. The germline V gene has CDR1 MNHNS and CDR2 SASEGT. The CDR3 contains 13 residues. The junction had 3 bases not matched to a gene; V was cut back by 5 bases and J by 5 bases. As DNA, the CDR3 is TGTGCCAGCAGTCTCGACAGGGATCAGCCCCAGCATTTT. It translates to CASSLDRDQPQHF.

The CDR3 DNA sequence: TGTGCCAGCAGGAGGCTTACTAATGAAAAACTGTTTTTT. It translates to CASRRLTNEKLFF. The chain employs TRBV28 and TRBJ1-4; D gene uncertain. Germline assignment: CDR1 MDHEN and CDR2 SYDVKM. The CDR3 runs to 13 residues. Trimming left V 6 bases short and J 2 bases short, with 7 bases between. Based on the CDR3 plus reference TRBV28 and TRBJ1-4, the full variable domain is DVKVTQSSRYLVKRTGEKVFLECVQDMDHENMFWYRQDPGLGLRLIYFSYDVKMKEKGDIPEGYSVSREKKERFSLILESASTNQTSMYLCASRRLTNEKLFFGSGTQLSVL.

The J gene is TRBJ1-2, the V gene TRBV5-6, with 9 nucleotides matching TRBD1. Trimming cost V 4 bases and J 4 bases; bases outside gene matches: 5. Germline loops: CDR1 SGHDT, CDR2 YYEEEE. The CDR3 is 14 residues long. DNA for the CDR3: TGTGCCAGCAGCGGGGGACAGGGTATCTATGGCTACACCTTC. As protein: CASSGGQGIYGYTF.

The chain carries TRBV14 and TRBJ1-1; 8 positions match TRBD1. The V gene end was trimmed by 4 bases and the J gene end by 1 base; junction bases not matched to a gene: 5. The germline CDR1 and CDR2 sequences are SGHDN and FVKESK. This CDR3 spans 15 amino acids. CDR3 in amino acids: CASSLRTGRNTEAFF. The CDR3 DNA reads TGTGCCAGCAGCCTAAGGACAGGGCGGAACACTGAAGCTTTCTTT.

V is TRBV20-1 and J is TRBJ1-1; D possibly corresponds to TRBD1 (6 bases). CDR1 and CDR2 from the germline V gene are DFQATT and SNEGSKA (reference sequence). This CDR3 spans 11 amino acids. V was shortened by 1 base and J by 8 bases, with 8 bases between the two germline ends. The CDR3 region is CSARGDREAFF. DNA for the CDR3: TGCAGTGCTAGAGGTGACAGGGAAGCTTTCTTT.

The rearrangement links TRBV5-4 to TRBJ2-5; tentatively, D is TRBD2 (5 bases). CDR1 and CDR2 from the germline V gene are SGHNT and YYREEE (reference sequence). The CDR3 extends over 14 amino acids. The V end lost 2 bases, the J end lost 1 base, and 9 bases lay between the germline ends. The CDR3 region is CASSLGLVQETQYF. The CDR3, as DNA: TGTGCCAGCAGCTTAGGACTTGTCCAAGAGACCCAGTACTTC. The entire variable domain, with the rest obtained from reference TRBV5-4 and TRBJ2-5, is as follows: ETGVTQSPTHLIKTRGQQVTLRCSSQSGHNTVSWYQQALGQGPQFIFQYYREEENGRGNFPPRFSGLQFPNYSSELNVNALELDDSALYLCASSLGLVQETQYFGPGTRLLVL.